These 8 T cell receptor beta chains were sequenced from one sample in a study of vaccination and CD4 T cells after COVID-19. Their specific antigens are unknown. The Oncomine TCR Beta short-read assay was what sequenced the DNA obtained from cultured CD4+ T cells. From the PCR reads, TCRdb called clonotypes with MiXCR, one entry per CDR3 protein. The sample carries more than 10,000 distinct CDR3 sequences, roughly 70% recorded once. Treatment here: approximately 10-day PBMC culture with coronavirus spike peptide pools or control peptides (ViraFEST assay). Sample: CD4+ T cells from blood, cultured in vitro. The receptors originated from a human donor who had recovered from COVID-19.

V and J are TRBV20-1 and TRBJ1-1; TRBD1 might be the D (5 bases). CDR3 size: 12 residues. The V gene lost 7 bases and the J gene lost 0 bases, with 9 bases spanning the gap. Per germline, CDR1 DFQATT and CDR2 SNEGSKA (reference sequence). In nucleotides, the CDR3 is TGCAGTGTCCCAGGGATGAACACTGAAGCTTTCTTT. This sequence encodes CSVPGMNTEAFF.

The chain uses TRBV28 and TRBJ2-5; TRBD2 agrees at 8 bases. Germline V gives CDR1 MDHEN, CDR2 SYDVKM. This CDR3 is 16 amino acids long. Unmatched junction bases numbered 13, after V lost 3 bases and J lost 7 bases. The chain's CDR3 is CASSLGGRPRIGTQYF. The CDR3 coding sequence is TGTGCCAGCAGTTTGGGCGGGAGGCCTCGGATAGGGACCCAGTACTTC.

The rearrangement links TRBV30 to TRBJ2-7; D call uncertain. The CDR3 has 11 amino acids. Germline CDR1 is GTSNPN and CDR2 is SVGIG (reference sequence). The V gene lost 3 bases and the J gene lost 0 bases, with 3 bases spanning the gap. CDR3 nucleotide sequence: TGTGCCTGGAGCCCCTCCTACGAGCAGTACTTC. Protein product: CAWSPSYEQYF.

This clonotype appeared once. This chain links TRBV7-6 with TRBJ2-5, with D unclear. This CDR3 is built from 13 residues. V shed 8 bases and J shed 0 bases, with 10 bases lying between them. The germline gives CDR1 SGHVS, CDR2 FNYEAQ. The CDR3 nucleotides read TGTGCCAGCGGGCGTCGGTACCAAGAGACCCAGTACTTC. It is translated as CASGRRYQETQYF.

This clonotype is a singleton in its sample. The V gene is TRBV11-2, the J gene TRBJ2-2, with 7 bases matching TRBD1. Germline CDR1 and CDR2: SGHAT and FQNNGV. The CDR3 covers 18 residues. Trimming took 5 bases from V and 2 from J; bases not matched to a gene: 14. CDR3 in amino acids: CASSQRGSTGINTGELFF. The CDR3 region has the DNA TGTGCCAGCAGCCAACGCGGGTCGACAGGGATAAACACCGGGGAGCTGTTTTTT.

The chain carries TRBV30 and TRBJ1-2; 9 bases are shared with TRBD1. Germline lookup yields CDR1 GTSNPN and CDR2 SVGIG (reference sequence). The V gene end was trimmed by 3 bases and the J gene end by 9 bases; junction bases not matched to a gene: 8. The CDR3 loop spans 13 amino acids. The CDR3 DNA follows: TGTGCCTGGAGATTACAGGGGGCTCTGAGCTACACCTTC. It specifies CAWRLQGALSYTF. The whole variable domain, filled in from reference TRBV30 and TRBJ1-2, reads SQTIHQWPATLVQPVGSPLSLECTVEGTSNPNLYWYRQAAGRGLQLLFYSVGIGQISSEVPQNLSASRPQDRQFILSSKKLLLSDSGFYLCAWRLQGALSYTFGSGTRLTVV.

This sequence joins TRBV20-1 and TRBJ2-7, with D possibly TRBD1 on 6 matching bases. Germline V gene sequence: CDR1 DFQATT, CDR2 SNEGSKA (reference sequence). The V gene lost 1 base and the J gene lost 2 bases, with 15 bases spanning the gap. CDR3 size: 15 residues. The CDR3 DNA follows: TGCAGTGCTAGAGGGGAACCGGGACACCCCTACGAGCAGTACTTC. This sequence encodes CSARGEPGHPYEQYF.

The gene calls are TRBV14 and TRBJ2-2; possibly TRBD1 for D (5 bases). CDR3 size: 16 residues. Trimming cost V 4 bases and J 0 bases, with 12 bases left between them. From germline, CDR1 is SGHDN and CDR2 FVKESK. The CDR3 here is CASSRRVYSNTGELFF. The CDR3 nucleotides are TGTGCCAGCAGCCGCAGGGTATACTCGAACACCGGGGAGCTGTTTTTT.